The next 28 T cell receptor beta chains were all read from a single sample in a study of T-cell memory formation after mild COVID-19. Each CDR3 protein gets one entry after TCRdb re-called the 5' RACE reads with MiXCR. This table holds under 550,000 distinct CDR3 sequences, about 18% found once. The sample consisted of PBMCs or a T cell subset sorted from them (not recorded which). These receptors originate from an adult woman who had mild COVID-19 (a few samples of this study predate the infection). Cell type and time point are not known.

This chain links TRBV7-8 with TRBJ2-3; the D is unclear. This CDR3 region has 16 residues. The V and J ends lost 0 bases and 2 bases respectively, with 12 bases between them. Germline CDR1 is SGHVS and CDR2 is FQNEAQ. The CDR3: CASSLAPVPYTDTQYF. CDR3 nucleotides: TGTGCCAGCAGCTTAGCGCCCGTCCCGTACACAGATACGCAGTATTTT.

This clonotype was seen at least ten times. V gene TRBV7-9 combines with J gene TRBJ2-1; D remains unclear. Germline CDR1 reads SEHNR; CDR2 reads FQNEAQ (reference sequence). The CDR3 loop spans 11 amino acids. Deletions cut 4 bases from V and 7 bases from J, with 5 bases between. This CDR3 reads CASSSLNEQFF. CDR3 coding DNA: TGTGCCAGCAGCTCCCTTAATGAGCAGTTCTTC.

This clonotype was observed a few times. V usage is TRBV24-1 and J usage is TRBJ2-5, with D possibly being TRBD2 (6 bases). V lost 9 bases to trimming and J lost 5 bases, with 15 bases between them. The CDR3 loop spans 13 amino acids. Germline lookup yields CDR1 KGHDR and CDR2 SFDVKD. CDR3 residues: CATARGTRETQYF. The CDR3 nucleotides read TGTGCCACCGCCCGCGGGACGAGGGAGACCCAGTACTTC.

This clonotype was counted between two and nine times. This sequence joins TRBV5-1 and TRBJ2-1, with D unclear. The CDR3 runs to 16 residues. Trimming removed 4 bases at V and 2 bases at J, with 16 bases between. Germline-derived CDR1 and CDR2 are SGHRS and YFSETQ. In DNA, the CDR3 is TGCGCCAGCAGCCCCCTGATCCAGACGACCTACAATGAGCAGTTCTTC. Translation gives CASSPLIQTTYNEQFF.

This clonotype appeared many times. The chain has TRBV5-1 and TRBJ2-1; the D is unclear. Trimming pared 3 bases from V and 4 bases from J, leaving 8 bases between. This CDR3 has 13 amino acids. Looked up from germline, CDR1 is SGHRS and CDR2 is YFSETQ. The CDR3 here is CASSSQNYNEQFF. The DNA for the CDR3 is TGCGCCAGCAGCTCCCAAAATTACAATGAGCAGTTCTTC.

This clonotype was seen at least ten times. The chain has TRBV7-6 and TRBJ2-5; D remains unclear. This CDR3 has 14 residues. CDR1 is SGHVS, CDR2 FNYEAQ, per germline. Deletions cut 5 bases from V and 1 base from J, with 11 bases between. The CDR3 spells CASSPDPRQETQYF. The CDR3 nucleotides read TGTGCCAGCAGCCCGGACCCTCGCCAAGAGACCCAGTACTTC.

This clonotype was found a few times. The CDR3 sequence: CASASGRYEQYF. The CDR3, as DNA: TGTGCCAGTGCGTCTGGGCGCTACGAGCAGTACTTC. This chain links TRBV19 with TRBJ2-7; D gene unclear. The germline CDR1 and CDR2 sequences are LNHDA and SQIVND (reference sequence). Trimming pared 8 bases from V and 3 bases from J, leaving 11 bases between. The CDR3 totals 12 residues. Filled out from reference TRBV19 and TRBJ2-7, the complete variable domain reads DGGITQSPKYLFRKEGQNVTLSCEQNLNHDAMYWYRQDPGQGLRLIYYSQIVNDFQKGDIAEGYSVSREKKESFPLTVTSAQKNPTAFYLCASASGRYEQYFGPGTRLTVT.

This clonotype was counted ten times or more. V usage is TRBV2 and J usage is TRBJ2-1; D uncertain. Germline CDR1 and CDR2: SNHLY and FYNNEI. V lost 4 bases, J lost 7 bases, and 11 bases lay in between. The CDR3 covers 13 residues. CDR3 bases: TGTGCCAGCAGTGCATCGCAGGCTAATGAGCAGTTCTTC. It codes for CASSASQANEQFF.

This clonotype was counted between two and nine times. This chain links TRBV7-6 with TRBJ2-6; D gene ambiguous. Per the germline V gene, CDR1 is SGHVS and CDR2 is FNYEAQ. The CDR3 length is 15 residues. The V end lost 4 bases, the J end lost 2 bases, and 9 bases lay between the germline ends. CDR3 protein: CASSYGSTGANVLTF. CDR3 sequence (DNA): TGTGCCAGCAGCTACGGGTCTACTGGGGCCAACGTCCTGACTTTC.

The sample holds a few counts of this clonotype. This rearrangement joins TRBV3-1 to TRBJ2-7, with D possibly being TRBD1 (10 bases). From germline, CDR1 is LGHDT and CDR2 YNNKEL (reference sequence). The V end lost 5 bases, the J end lost 1 base, and 33 bases lay between the germline ends. The CDR3 spans 21 residues. For the CDR3, the DNA is TGTGCCAGCAGCAACACCGGGACAGGGGATCCGCGGGAGGGCTGGTCCTACGAGCAGTACTTC. Translation gives CASSNTGTGDPREGWSYEQYF.

This clonotype was picked up many times. The CDR3 DNA follows: TGTGCCAGCAGTTTAGTAGCGGGAGTACATGAGCAGTTCTTC. Its translation is CASSLVAGVHEQFF. The gene calls are TRBV12-3 or TRBV12-4 and TRBJ2-1, with TRBD2 matching 9 bases. The CDR3 is made up of 14 amino acids. J lost 8 bases, V lost 1 base, and 3 bases had no gene match.

The genes are TRBV30 and TRBJ1-2; D remains ambiguous. The CDR3 has 11 amino acids. V was shortened by 0 bases and J by 5 bases, with 4 bases between the two germline ends. Germline CDR1 and CDR2: GTSNPN and SVGIG (reference sequence). The CDR3 region is CAWSVVYGYTF. The CDR3 DNA sequence: TGTGCCTGGAGTGTGGTTTATGGCTACACCTTC.

This clonotype was seen a handful of times. The V call is TRBV29-1, the J call TRBJ1-2, with no clear D. The CDR3 totals 12 residues. CDR1 and CDR2 (germline): SQVTM, ANQGSEA. V shed 6 bases and J shed 0 bases, with 8 bases lying between them. The CDR3 coding sequence is TGCAGCGTAGCCACAGCTAACTATGGCTACACCTTC. It specifies CSVATANYGYTF.

For the CDR3, the DNA is TGTGCCAGCAGGGGACAGATTATGAACACTGAAGCTTTCTTT. Translation: CASRGQIMNTEAFF. The chain combines TRBV12-3 or TRBV12-4 with TRBJ1-1; 7 bases map to TRBD1. This CDR3 comprises 14 residues. J lost 0 bases, V lost 6 bases, and 4 bases had no gene match.

This clonotype showed up many times. This chain joins TRBV24-1 and TRBJ2-5; D is possibly TRBD1 (5 bases). Germline lookup yields CDR1 KGHDR and CDR2 SFDVKD. Trimming removed 4 bases at V and 4 bases at J, with 12 bases between. The CDR3 is made up of 14 amino acids. CDR3 bases: TGTGCCACCAGTGACACAAGGACAATAGAGACCCAGTACTTC. Amino acid sequence: CATSDTRTIETQYF.

This clonotype was seen more than once but under ten times. The V and J genes are TRBV24-1 and TRBJ2-7; 11 nucleotides agree with TRBD2. V trimming: 10 bases; J trimming: 3 bases; junction bases outside the gene matches: 19. The CDR3 sequence is 18 residues long. Per germline, CDR1 KGHDR and CDR2 SFDVKD. CDR3: CATTTPGLAAGDDYEQYF. The CDR3 nucleotides are TGTGCCACAACCACCCCGGGACTAGCGGCGGGAGACGACTACGAGCAGTACTTC.

This clonotype was detected many times. J is TRBJ1-1 and V is TRBV5-5, with D hard to call. The CDR3 length is 12 residues. Trimming removed 0 bases from V and 5 bases from J, with 5 bases in between. Per germline, CDR1 SGHKS and CDR2 YYEKEE (reference sequence). The CDR3 is CASSLDRTEAFF. In DNA, the CDR3 is TGTGCCAGCAGCTTGGACAGAACTGAAGCTTTCTTT.

In its sample, this clonotype was seen many times. V gene TRBV3-1 combines with J gene TRBJ1-5, with D perhaps matching TRBD1 (5 bases). Germline loops: CDR1 LGHDT, CDR2 YNNKEL (reference sequence). V was trimmed by 6 bases and J by 0 bases, leaving 12 bases between them. The CDR3 length is 15 residues. The CDR3 sequence: CASRVGTDSNQPQHF. CDR3 DNA: TGTGCCAGCAGAGTTGGGACGGATAGCAATCAGCCCCAGCATTTT.

This chain joins TRBV12-3 or TRBV12-4 and TRBJ1-2; D gene ambiguous. Trimming shortened V by 2 bases and J by 6 bases, and 13 bases separated the two germline ends. CDR3 length: 14 amino acids. The CDR3: CASSLSGLANGYTF. CDR3 sequence (DNA): TGTGCCAGCAGTTTATCCGGGTTAGCCAATGGCTACACCTTC.

The V and J genes are TRBV12-3 or TRBV12-4 and TRBJ1-2; D unresolved. CDR3 length: 13 residues. Trimming took 1 base from V and 8 from J, leaving 11 bases between them. This CDR3 reads CASSLDLLGGYTF. The CDR3 DNA is TGTGCCAGCAGTTTAGATCTCTTGGGGGGCTACACCTTC.

Only a few counts were recorded for this clonotype. V is TRBV27 and J is TRBJ1-1; D not resolved. V gave up 8 bases and J gave up 1 base, with 14 bases separating them. The germline V gene encodes CDR1 MNHEY and CDR2 SMNVEV (reference sequence). This CDR3 has 14 amino acids. Here the CDR3 reads CASGPSAGNTEAFF. CDR3 coding DNA: TGTGCCAGCGGCCCCTCGGCCGGGAACACTGAAGCTTTCTTT.

This clonotype was counted between two and nine times. CDR3 region: CASSPLGGTGETQYF. The CDR3 DNA is TGTGCCAGCAGCCCACTCGGAGGGACGGGAGAGACCCAGTACTTC. This chain uses TRBV7-6 with TRBJ2-5; a possible D gene is TRBD2 (6 bases). The CDR3 has 15 residues. V lost 5 bases to trimming and J lost 4 bases, with 17 bases between them. Germline CDR1 reads SGHVS; CDR2 reads FNYEAQ.

On this clonotype itself: Mismatch with germline at one junction end may stem from a read error. This chain links TRBV5-1 with TRBJ1-2, with D possibly being TRBD1 (6 bases). CDR3 size: 13 residues. Germline assignment: CDR1 SGHRS and CDR2 YFSETQ. CDR3 in amino acids: CASSLSGDYVYTF. CDR3 nucleotide sequence: TGCGCCAGCAGCTTGTCAGGGGACTATGTCTACACCTTC.

This sequence joins TRBV10-3 and TRBJ2-7, with a tentative D call TRBD2 (6 bases). V lost 0 bases, J lost 4 bases, and 13 bases lay in between. The CDR3 sequence is 15 residues long. Germline CDR1 reads ENHRY; CDR2 reads SYGVKD. The CDR3 protein is CAISESLASFYEQYF. In nucleotides, the CDR3 is TGTGCCATCAGTGAGTCCCTAGCGAGTTTTTACGAGCAGTACTTC.

The CDR3 coding sequence is TGCAGTGCCCGACAGGGCTATGGCTACACCTTC. This translates into CSARQGYGYTF. The V and J genes are TRBV20-1 and TRBJ1-2, with 7 bases lining up with TRBD1. Germline CDR1 DFQATT, CDR2 SNEGSKA (reference sequence). The CDR3 covers 11 residues. The V and J ends lost 6 bases and 4 bases, in that order; junction bases with no gene match: 2.

V and J are TRBV9 and TRBJ2-7; TRBD1 might be the D (6 bases). Germline V CDR1 and CDR2: SGDLS, YYNGEE. The CDR3 extends over 14 amino acids. Between the trimmed V and J ends, which lost 2 bases and 0 bases, there was a span of 9 bases. The CDR3 sequence is CASSVNRVSYEQYF. The CDR3, as DNA: TGTGCCAGCAGCGTCAACAGGGTCTCCTACGAGCAGTACTTC.

This chain connects TRBV20-1 to TRBJ2-7; 9 bases fit TRBD2. The V gene's germline CDR1 is DFQATT and CDR2 SNEGSKA (reference sequence). The CDR3 has 14 amino acids. Losses at the gene ends were 5 bases for V and 3 bases for J; bases not matched to a gene: 8. CDR3: CSALPGLAYYEQYF. The CDR3 DNA follows: TGCAGTGCTTTACCGGGACTAGCTTACTACGAGCAGTACTTC.

In nucleotides, the CDR3 is TGTGCCAGCCCGGGGCGGGGCACAGATACGCAGTATTTT. This sequence encodes CASPGRGTDTQYF. The V gene is TRBV12-3 or TRBV12-4, the J gene TRBJ2-3, with D perhaps TRBD1 or TRBD2 (5 bases each). V was trimmed by 8 bases and J by 1 base, leaving 10 bases between them. The CDR3 consists of 13 residues.